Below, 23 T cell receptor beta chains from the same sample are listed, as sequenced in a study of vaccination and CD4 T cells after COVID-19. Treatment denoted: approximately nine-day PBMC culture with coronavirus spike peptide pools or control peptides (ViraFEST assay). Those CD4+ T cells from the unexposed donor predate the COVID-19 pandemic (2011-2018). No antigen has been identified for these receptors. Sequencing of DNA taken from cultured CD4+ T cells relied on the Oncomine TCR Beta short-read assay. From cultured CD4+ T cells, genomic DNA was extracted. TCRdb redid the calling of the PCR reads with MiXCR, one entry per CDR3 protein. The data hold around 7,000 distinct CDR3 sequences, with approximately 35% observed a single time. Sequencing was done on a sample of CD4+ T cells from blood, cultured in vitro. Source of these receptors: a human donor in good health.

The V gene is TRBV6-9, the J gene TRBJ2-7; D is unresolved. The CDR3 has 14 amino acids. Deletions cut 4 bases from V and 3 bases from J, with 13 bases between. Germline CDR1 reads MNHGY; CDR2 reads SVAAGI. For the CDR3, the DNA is TGTGCCAGCAGTTGGTCCCGGTCCCTCTACGAGCAGTACTTC. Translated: CASSWSRSLYEQYF.

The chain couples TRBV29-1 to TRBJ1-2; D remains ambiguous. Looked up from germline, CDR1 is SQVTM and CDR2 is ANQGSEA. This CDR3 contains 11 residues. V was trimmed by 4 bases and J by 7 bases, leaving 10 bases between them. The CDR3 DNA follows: TGCAGCGTTGGTGAGGGCACTGGCTACACCTTC. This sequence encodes CSVGEGTGYTF.

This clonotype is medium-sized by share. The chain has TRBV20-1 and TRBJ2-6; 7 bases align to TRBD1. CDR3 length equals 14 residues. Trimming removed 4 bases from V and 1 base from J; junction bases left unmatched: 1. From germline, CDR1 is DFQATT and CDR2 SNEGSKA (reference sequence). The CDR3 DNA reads TGCAGTGCTAAGGACAGGTCTGGGGCCAACGTCCTGACTTTC. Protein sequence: CSAKDRSGANVLTF.

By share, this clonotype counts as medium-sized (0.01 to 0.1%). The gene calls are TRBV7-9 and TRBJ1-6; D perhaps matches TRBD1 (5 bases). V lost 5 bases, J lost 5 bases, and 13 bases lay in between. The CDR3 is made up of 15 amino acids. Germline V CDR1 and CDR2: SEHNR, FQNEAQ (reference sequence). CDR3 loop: CASSPRDGHNSPLHF. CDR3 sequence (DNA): TGTGCCAGCAGCCCCCGGGACGGCCATAATTCACCCCTCCACTTT.

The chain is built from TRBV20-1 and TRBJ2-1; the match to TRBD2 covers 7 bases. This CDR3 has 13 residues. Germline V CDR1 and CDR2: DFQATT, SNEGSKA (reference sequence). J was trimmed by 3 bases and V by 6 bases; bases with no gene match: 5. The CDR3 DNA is TGCAGTGCCCTAGCGGAGATCTACAATGAGCAGTTCTTC. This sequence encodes CSALAEIYNEQFF.

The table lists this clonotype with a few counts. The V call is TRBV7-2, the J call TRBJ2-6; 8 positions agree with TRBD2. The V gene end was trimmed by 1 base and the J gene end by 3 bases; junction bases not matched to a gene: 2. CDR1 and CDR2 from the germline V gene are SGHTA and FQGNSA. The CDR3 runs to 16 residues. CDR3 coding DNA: TGTGCCAGCAGCTTAGGTGCGGGGGGTGGGGCCAACGTCCTGACTTTC. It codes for CASSLGAGGGANVLTF.

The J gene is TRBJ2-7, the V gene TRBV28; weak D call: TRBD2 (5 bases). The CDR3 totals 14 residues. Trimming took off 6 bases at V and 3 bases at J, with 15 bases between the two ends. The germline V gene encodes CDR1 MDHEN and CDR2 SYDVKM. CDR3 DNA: TGTGCCAGCAGGTGGAGGTCCGCGTACTACGAGCAGTACTTC. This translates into CASRWRSAYYEQYF.

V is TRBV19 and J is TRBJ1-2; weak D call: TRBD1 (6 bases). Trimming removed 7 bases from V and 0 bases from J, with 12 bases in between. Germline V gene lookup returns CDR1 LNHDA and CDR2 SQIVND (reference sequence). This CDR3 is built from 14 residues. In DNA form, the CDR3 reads TGTGCCAGTAAGAGGGGGGACTCTAACTATGGCTACACCTTC. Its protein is CASKRGDSNYGYTF.

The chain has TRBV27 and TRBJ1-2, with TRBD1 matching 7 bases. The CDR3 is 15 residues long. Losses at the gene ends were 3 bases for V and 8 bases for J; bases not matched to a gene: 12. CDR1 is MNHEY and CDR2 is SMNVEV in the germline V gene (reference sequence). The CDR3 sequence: CASSFGQAVIGGYTF. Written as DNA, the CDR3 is TGTGCCAGCAGTTTCGGACAGGCAGTAATAGGAGGCTACACCTTC.

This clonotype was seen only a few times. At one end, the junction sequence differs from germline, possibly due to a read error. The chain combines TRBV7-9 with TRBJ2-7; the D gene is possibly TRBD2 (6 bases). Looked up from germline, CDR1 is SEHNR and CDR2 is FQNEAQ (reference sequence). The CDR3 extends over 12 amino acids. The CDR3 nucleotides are TGTGCCAGCAGCCCCGGGGACTTCTTAGTGGACTTC. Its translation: CASSPGDFLVDF.

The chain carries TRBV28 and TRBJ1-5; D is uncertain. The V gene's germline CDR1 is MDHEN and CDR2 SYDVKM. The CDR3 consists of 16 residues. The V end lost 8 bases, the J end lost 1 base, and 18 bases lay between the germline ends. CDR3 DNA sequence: TGTGCCAGCCCACCCTCGGGCAGACTGAGCAATCAGCCCCAGCATTTT. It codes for CASPPSGRLSNQPQHF.

CDR3 protein: CASSGDRSYGYTF. Here the CDR3 DNA reads TGTGCCAGCAGCGGGGACAGGAGCTATGGCTACACCTTC. The V call is TRBV28, the J call TRBJ1-2, with TRBD1 matching 8 bases. There are 13 residues in the CDR3. Looked up from germline, CDR1 is MDHEN and CDR2 is SYDVKM. The V and J ends lost 6 bases and 4 bases, in that order; junction bases with no gene match: 4.

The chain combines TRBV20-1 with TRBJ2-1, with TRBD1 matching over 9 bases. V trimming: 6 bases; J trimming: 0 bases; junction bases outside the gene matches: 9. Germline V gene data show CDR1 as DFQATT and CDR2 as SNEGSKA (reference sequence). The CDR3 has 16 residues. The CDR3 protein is CSARTGDVGSYNEQFF. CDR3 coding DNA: TGCAGTGCCAGGACAGGGGACGTAGGCTCCTACAATGAGCAGTTCTTC.

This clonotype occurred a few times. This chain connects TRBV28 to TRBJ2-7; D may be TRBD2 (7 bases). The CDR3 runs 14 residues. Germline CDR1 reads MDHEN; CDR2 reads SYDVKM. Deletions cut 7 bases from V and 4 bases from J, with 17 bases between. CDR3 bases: TGTGCCAGCACCGGGGCGGGGGCGAGTTACGAGCAGTACTTC. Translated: CASTGAGASYEQYF.

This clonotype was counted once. CDR3 nucleotide sequence: TGCAGTGCTAGGGGACTAGCGGGAGGCAGGTACAATGAGCAGTTCTTC. Its translation: CSARGLAGGRYNEQFF. The chain recombines TRBV20-1 with TRBJ2-1, with TRBD2 matching 15 bases. V trimming: 3 bases; J trimming: 4 bases; junction bases outside the gene matches: 4. From germline, CDR1 is DFQATT and CDR2 SNEGSKA (reference sequence). There are 16 residues in the CDR3.

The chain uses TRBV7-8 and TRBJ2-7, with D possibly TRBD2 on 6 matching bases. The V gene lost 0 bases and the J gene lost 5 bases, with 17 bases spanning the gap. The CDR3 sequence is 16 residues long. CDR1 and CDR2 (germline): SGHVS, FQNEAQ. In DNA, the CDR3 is TGTGCCAGCAGCTTAGCGGCGGGAAGGCTGTTGAACGAGCAGTACTTC. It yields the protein CASSLAAGRLLNEQYF.

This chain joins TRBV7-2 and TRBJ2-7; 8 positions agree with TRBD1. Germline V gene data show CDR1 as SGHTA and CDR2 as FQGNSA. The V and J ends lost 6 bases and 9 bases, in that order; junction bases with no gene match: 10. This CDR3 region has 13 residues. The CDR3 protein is CASSQNGQGAQYF. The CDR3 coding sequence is TGTGCCAGCAGTCAGAACGGACAGGGTGCGCAGTACTTC.

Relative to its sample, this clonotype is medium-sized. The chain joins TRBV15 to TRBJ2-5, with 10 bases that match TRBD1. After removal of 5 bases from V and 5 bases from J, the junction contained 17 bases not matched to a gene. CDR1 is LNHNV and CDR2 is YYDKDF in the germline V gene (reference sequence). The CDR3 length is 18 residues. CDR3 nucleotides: TGTGCCACCAGCGGCTACCGGGGCCAGACAGGGGGCCATGAGACCCAGTACTTC. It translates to CATSGYRGQTGGHETQYF.

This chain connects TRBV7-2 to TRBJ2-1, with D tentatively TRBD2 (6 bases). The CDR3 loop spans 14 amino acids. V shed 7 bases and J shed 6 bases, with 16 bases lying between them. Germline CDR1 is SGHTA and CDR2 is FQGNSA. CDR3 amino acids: CASTAGGLRNEQFF. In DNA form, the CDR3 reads TGTGCCAGCACGGCAGGAGGACTACGCAATGAGCAGTTCTTC. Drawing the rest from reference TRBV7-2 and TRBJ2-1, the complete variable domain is GAGVSQSPSNKVTEKGKDVELRCDPISGHTALYWYRQSLGQGLEFLIYFQGNSAPDKSGLPSDRFSAERTGGSVSTLTIQRTQQEDSAVYLCASTAGGLRNEQFFGPGTRLTVL.

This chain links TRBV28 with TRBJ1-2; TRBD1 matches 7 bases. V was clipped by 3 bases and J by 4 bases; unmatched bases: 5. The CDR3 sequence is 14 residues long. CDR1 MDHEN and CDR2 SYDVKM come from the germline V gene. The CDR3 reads CASSLYRQGYGYTF. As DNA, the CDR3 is TGTGCCAGCAGTTTGTACCGACAGGGCTATGGCTACACCTTC.

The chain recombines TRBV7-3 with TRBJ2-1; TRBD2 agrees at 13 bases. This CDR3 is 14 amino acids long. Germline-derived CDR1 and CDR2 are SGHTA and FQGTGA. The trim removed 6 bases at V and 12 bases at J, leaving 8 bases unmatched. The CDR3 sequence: CASSSGTSGKRQFF. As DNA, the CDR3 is TGTGCCAGCAGTTCCGGGACTAGCGGGAAACGGCAGTTCTTC. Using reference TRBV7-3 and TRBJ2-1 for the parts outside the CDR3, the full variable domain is GAGVSQTPSNKVTEKGKYVELRCDPISGHTALYWYRQSLGQGPEFLIYFQGTGAADDSGLPNDRFFAVRPEGSVSTLKIQRTERGDSAVYLCASSSGTSGKRQFFGPGTRLTVL.

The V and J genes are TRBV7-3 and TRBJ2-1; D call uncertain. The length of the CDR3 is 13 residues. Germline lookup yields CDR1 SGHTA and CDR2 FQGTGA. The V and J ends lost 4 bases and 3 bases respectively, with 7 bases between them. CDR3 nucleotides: TGTGCCAGCAGCTCCGCATACTACAATGAGCAGTTCTTC. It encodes CASSSAYYNEQFF.

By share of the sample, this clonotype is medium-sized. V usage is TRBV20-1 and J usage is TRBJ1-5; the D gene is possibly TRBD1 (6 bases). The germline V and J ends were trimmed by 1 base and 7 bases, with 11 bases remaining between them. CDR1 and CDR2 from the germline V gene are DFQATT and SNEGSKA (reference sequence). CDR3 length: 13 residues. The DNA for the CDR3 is TGCAGTGCTAGAGCGACAGGAAGCCAGCCCCAGCATTTT. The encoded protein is CSARATGSQPQHF.